The next 19 T cell receptor beta chains were all read from a single sample in a study of PD-1 blockade in mismatch repair-deficient tumors. Clones were read by immunoSEQ multiplex PCR, and TCRdb kept only the in-frame ones, dropping some. The profile shows tens of thousands of clones, 79% of them singletons. The specimen comprised peripheral blood, sampled 4 weeks after starting pembrolizumab. All receptors derive from an adult with mismatch repair-deficient cancer.

The V gene is TRBV30, the J gene TRBJ2-5, with a possible D match to TRBD1 (5 bases). In germline, CDR1 is GTSNPN, CDR2 SVGIG (reference sequence). This CDR3 has 15 residues. Trimming took off 2 bases at V and 7 bases at J, with 20 bases between the two ends. The CDR3 spells CAWSPGAGFLGTQYF. CDR3 nucleotides: TGTGCCTGGAGTCCCGGCGCAGGGTTCCTTGGGACCCAGTACTTC.

The genes are TRBV10-3 and TRBJ2-5; no definite D call. The germline V gene encodes CDR1 ENHRY and CDR2 SYGVKD. With 3 bases removed from V and 2 bases from J, the gap between germline ends came to 7 bases. CDR3 length: 13 residues. The CDR3 DNA reads TGTGCCATCAGTGAAGAGCATCAAGAGACCCAGTACTTC. Protein: CAISEEHQETQYF.

The chain recombines TRBV6-4 with TRBJ2-3; D is unresolved. The CDR3 runs to 13 residues. Trimming cost V 3 bases and J 2 bases, with 6 bases left between them. Germline CDR1 MRHNA, CDR2 SNTAGT. The CDR3 region has the DNA TGTGCCAGCAGTGAAAAAGACACAGATACGCAGTATTTT. Protein: CASSEKDTDTQYF.

This CDR3 reads CASSLVYGDNEQFF. DNA for the CDR3: TGTGCCAGCAGCTTAGTCTACGGGGACAATGAGCAGTTCTTC. This rearrangement joins TRBV7-6 to TRBJ2-1; TRBD2 might be the D (5 bases). V dropped 1 base and J dropped 5 bases, with 9 bases sitting between them. The CDR3 consists of 14 residues. Germline assignment: CDR1 SGHVS and CDR2 FNYEAQ.

This clone was detected only a few times. This chain joins TRBV19 and TRBJ2-7; D perhaps matches TRBD2 (6 bases). CDR1 and CDR2 from the germline V gene are LNHDA and SQIVND (reference sequence). There are 12 residues in the CDR3. Trimming removed 6 bases at V and 5 bases at J, with 11 bases between. The CDR3: CASRRGQNEQYF. DNA for the CDR3: TGTGCCAGTAGGCGGGGTCAGAACGAGCAGTACTTC.

The DNA for the CDR3 is TGTGCCAGCAGCGTAGTCGGAGGGCTAGGTGAAAAACTGTTTTTT. This codes for CASSVVGGLGEKLFF. V gene TRBV9 combines with J gene TRBJ1-4, with no clear D. The CDR3 loop spans 15 amino acids. Germline loops: CDR1 SGDLS, CDR2 YYNGEE. The germline V and J ends were trimmed by 0 bases and 7 bases, with 13 bases remaining between them. Drawing the rest from reference TRBV9 and TRBJ1-4, the complete variable domain is DSGVTQTPKHLITATGQRVTLRCSPRSGDLSVYWYQQSLDQGLQFLIQYYNGEERAKGNILERFSAQQFPDLHSELNLSSLELGDSALYFCASSVVGGLGEKLFFGSGTQLSVL.

The chain joins TRBV19 to TRBJ2-1; 10 bases agree with TRBD2. V lost 7 bases to trimming and J lost 7 bases; unmatched junction nucleotides: 7. This CDR3 has 14 amino acids. The germline V gene encodes CDR1 LNHDA and CDR2 SQIVND (reference sequence). Here the CDR3 reads CASNPSGSLNEQFF. The CDR3 DNA sequence: TGTGCCAGTAACCCTAGCGGGAGTCTAAATGAGCAGTTCTTC.

CDR3 sequence reads: CASSSLAGGYGNEQFF. In DNA form, the CDR3 reads TGTGCCAGCAGCTCCTTAGCGGGAGGTTACGGCAATGAGCAGTTCTTC. V usage is TRBV7-2 and J usage is TRBJ2-1, with 10 bases aligning to TRBD2. The germline CDR1 and CDR2 sequences are SGHTA and FQGNSA. V lost 4 bases to trimming and J lost 6 bases; unmatched junction nucleotides: 9. The CDR3 covers 16 residues.

The rearrangement uses TRBV27 and TRBJ2-7; TRBD1 matches 9 bases. V lost 2 bases to trimming and J lost 4 bases; unmatched junction nucleotides: 3. Germline loops: CDR1 MNHEY, CDR2 SMNVEV (reference sequence). The CDR3 has 14 residues. CDR3 amino acids: CASSLTGGAYEQYF. CDR3 DNA sequence: TGTGCCAGCAGTTTAACAGGGGGCGCGTACGAGCAGTACTTC.

The rearrangement links TRBV5-1 to TRBJ2-1; 11 nucleotides agree with TRBD2. The CDR3 totals 19 residues. The trim removed 4 bases at V and 0 bases at J, leaving 12 bases unmatched. Germline V gene data show CDR1 as SGHRS and CDR2 as YFSETQ. CDR3 sequence reads: CASSITSGSLRFSYNEQFF. The CDR3, as DNA: TGCGCCAGCAGCATCACTAGCGGGAGTCTCCGATTCTCCTACAATGAGCAGTTCTTC.

The chain recombines TRBV7-9 with TRBJ2-3, with D uncertain. The V end lost 2 bases, the J end lost 4 bases, and 4 bases lay between the germline ends. This CDR3 is built from 12 residues. The germline gives CDR1 SEHNR, CDR2 FQNEAQ (reference sequence). CDR3 nucleotide sequence: TGTGCCAGCAGCTTACAGGCAGATACGCAGTATTTT. It yields the protein CASSLQADTQYF.

The rearrangement joins TRBV19 to TRBJ1-4; D not certain. V was shortened by 3 bases and J by 6 bases, with 11 bases between the two germline ends. The CDR3 length is 14 residues. CDR1 LNHDA and CDR2 SQIVND come from the germline V gene (reference sequence). The CDR3 spells CASSIGGNHEKLFF. The CDR3 DNA is TGTGCCAGTAGTATCGGAGGGAACCATGAAAAACTGTTTTTT.

CDR3 nucleotide sequence: TGCGCCAGCAGCCAAGAGCTGGGCGGGGGAGGAAGGGACGAGCAGTACTTC. Encoded protein: CASSQELGGGGRDEQYF. The rearrangement joins TRBV4-3 to TRBJ2-7; 7 bases are a match to TRBD2. This CDR3 has 17 amino acids. Germline values: CDR1 LGHNA, CDR2 YSLEER. Trimming cost V 0 bases and J 5 bases; bases outside gene matches: 13.

The J gene is TRBJ2-2, the V gene TRBV6-6; 11 positions agree with TRBD2. Germline CDR1 and CDR2: MNHNY and SVGAGI (reference sequence). V shed 6 bases, J shed 6 bases, and the junction held 6 bases outside the gene matches. The CDR3 covers 15 residues. CDR3 sequence: CASSKLAGVAGELFF. CDR3 bases: TGTGCCAGCAGCAAACTAGCGGGAGTGGCCGGGGAGCTGTTTTTT.

The sample holds one count of this clone. This chain connects TRBV30 to TRBJ2-2, with TRBD2 as a possible D gene (5 bases). CDR1 and CDR2 (germline): GTSNPN, SVGIG (reference sequence). The V and J ends lost 3 bases and 1 base respectively, with 21 bases between them. The length of the CDR3 is 18 residues. CDR3 protein: CAWRSGIKGFRNTGELFF. The DNA of the CDR3 is TGTGCCTGGAGATCCGGGATAAAGGGTTTTAGGAACACCGGGGAGCTGTTTTTT.

The chain carries TRBV11-3 and TRBJ2-5, with D unresolved. The ends were cut back, 2 bases at V and 4 bases at J, with 5 bases in the middle. Germline CDR1 and CDR2: SGHNT and YENEEA. The CDR3 totals 12 residues. The CDR3, as DNA: TGTGCCAGCAGCTTACGACCAGAGACCCAGTACTTC. This encodes CASSLRPETQYF.

The chain has TRBV6-5 and TRBJ2-7, with 7 bases that match TRBD2. The trim removed 3 bases at V and 5 bases at J, leaving 4 bases unmatched. Germline CDR1 is MNHEY and CDR2 is SVGAGI. The CDR3 runs to 13 residues. The CDR3: CASSYTGGNEQYF. Here the CDR3 DNA reads TGTGCCAGCAGTTATACGGGAGGCAACGAGCAGTACTTC.

The genes are TRBV11-3 and TRBJ1-3; D perhaps matches TRBD1 (5 bases). Germline V gene lookup returns CDR1 SGHNT and CDR2 YENEEA. Trimming removed 5 bases from V and 3 bases from J, with 14 bases in between. This CDR3 has 15 amino acids. CDR3 sequence reads: CASSRDRTDGNTIYF. CDR3 DNA sequence: TGTGCCAGCAGCAGGGACCGGACGGATGGAAACACCATATATTTT.

J is TRBJ1-1 and V is TRBV7-9; a possible D gene is TRBD1 (6 bases). Trimming cost V 5 bases and J 1 base, with 20 bases left between them. This CDR3 spans 17 amino acids. Looked up from germline, CDR1 is SEHNR and CDR2 is FQNEAQ (reference sequence). The CDR3 DNA follows: TGTGCCAGCAGCCTACCGGCGATGGGGGGCCCGAACACTGAAGCTTTCTTT. This translates into CASSLPAMGGPNTEAFF.